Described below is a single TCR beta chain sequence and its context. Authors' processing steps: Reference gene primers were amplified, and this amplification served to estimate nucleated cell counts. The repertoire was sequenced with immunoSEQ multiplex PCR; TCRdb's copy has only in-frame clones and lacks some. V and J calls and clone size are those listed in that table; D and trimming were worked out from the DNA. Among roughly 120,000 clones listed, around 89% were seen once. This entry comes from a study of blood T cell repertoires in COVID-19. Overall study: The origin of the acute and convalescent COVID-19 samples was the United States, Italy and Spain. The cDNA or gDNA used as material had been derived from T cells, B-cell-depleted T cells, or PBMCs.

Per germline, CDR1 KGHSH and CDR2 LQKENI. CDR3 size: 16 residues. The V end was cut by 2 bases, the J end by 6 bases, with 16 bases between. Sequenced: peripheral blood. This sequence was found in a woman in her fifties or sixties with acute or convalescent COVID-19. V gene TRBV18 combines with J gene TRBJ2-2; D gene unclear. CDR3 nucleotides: TGTGCCAGCTCACCATTTCGTCCCCAGGTATCCGGGGAGCTGTTTTTT. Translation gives CASSPFRPQVSGELFF.